The clone carrying this T cell receptor (beta chain) was seen a few times. Its antigen is not known. The authors reverse transcribed all of the isolated RNA, so sequencing captured expressed TCRB transcripts. The data were produced by immunoSEQ multiplex PCR, yet TCRdb's version contains in-frame clones alone and is incomplete. Counted here are around 300,000 clones, more than 9.5% occurring once; the ten biggest clones make up under 0.02%. The data stem from a study of beta chain features in type 1 diabetes. The wider study: Researchers looked at some 110 million sorted cells across all samples.

Germline CDR1 is SQVTM and CDR2 is ANQGSEA. J was trimmed by 8 bases and V by 5 bases; bases with no gene match: 8. CDR3 length equals 12 residues. General study findings and limits: People with Type 1 diabetes carried modestly yet significantly shorter TCRB CDR3s in all four CD4+ subsets.

What was sequenced was naive CD4+ T cells from blood. This clonotype originated in a woman under 40 in good health. V and J are TRBV29-1 and TRBJ1-2; the match to TRBD1 covers 7 bases. The DNA for the CDR3 is TGCAGCGTTCGCGACAGGGTTGGAGGCTACACCTTC. Residues: CSVRDRVGGYTF.